Presented here are 3 T cell receptor beta chains from one specimen sequenced in a study of T cell responses to AZD1222 COVID-19 vaccine. Assay used: immunoSEQ multiplex PCR; TCRdb lists only in-frame clones, some missing. This table has around 59,000 clones, 75% to 90% appearing once. The sequences come from peripheral blood, collected 28 days after the second AZD1222 dose. These receptors were collected from an adult who received the AZD1222 COVID-19 vaccine.

This chain links TRBV14 with TRBJ1-4, with 9 nucleotides matching TRBD1. Trimming took 4 bases from V and 8 from J; bases not matched to a gene: 5. This CDR3 spans 14 amino acids. Germline V CDR1 and CDR2: SGHDN, FVKESK. CDR3 bases: TGTGCCAGCAGCCCGGGACAGGGTGTAGAAAAACTGTTTTTT. Encoded protein: CASSPGQGVEKLFF.

The V call is TRBV3-1 (or the pseudogene TRBV3-2), the J call TRBJ1-3; 8 nucleotides agree with TRBD1. The CDR3 has 15 amino acids. CDR1 and CDR2 (germline): LGHDT, YNNKEL (reference sequence). The junction had 6 bases not matched to a gene; V was cut back by 4 bases and J by 4 bases. The CDR3 region is CASSPTGAQGNTIYF. CDR3 DNA: TGTGCCAGCAGCCCGACAGGGGCACAGGGAAACACCATATATTTT.

The V gene is TRBV14, the J gene TRBJ2-1; TRBD2 matches 11 bases. CDR1 SGHDN and CDR2 FVKESK come from the germline V gene. This CDR3 has 14 residues. V lost 4 bases, J lost 9 bases, and 5 bases stayed unmatched. For the CDR3, the DNA is TGTGCCAGCAGCCGAGGACTAGCGGGCATTGAGCAGTTCTTC. This encodes CASSRGLAGIEQFF.